This T cell receptor beta chain was sequenced during a study of monozygotic twins with cystic fibrosis. Comment on this clone: Its antigen is not identified.

General study findings and limits: V usage most resembled the co-twin in 13 of 16 pairs.

Between the trimmed V and J ends, which lost 5 bases and 0 bases, there was a span of 2 bases. CDR1 and CDR2 (germline): SEHNR, FQNEAQ (reference sequence). This CDR3 is 13 amino acids long. Measured with immunoSEQ multiplex PCR; TCRdb has only the in-frame clones, and not every one. This sample has some 26,000 clones; less than 95% occur once, and the top ten carry 0.29%. The TCR comes from a girl under 10 years old with cystic fibrosis. Sequences were obtained from blood. The rearrangement uses TRBV7-9 and TRBJ2-6; D gene unclear. This CDR3 is CASSHSGANVLTF. The CDR3 DNA follows: TGTGCCAGCAGCCACTCTGGGGCCAACGTCCTGACTTTC.